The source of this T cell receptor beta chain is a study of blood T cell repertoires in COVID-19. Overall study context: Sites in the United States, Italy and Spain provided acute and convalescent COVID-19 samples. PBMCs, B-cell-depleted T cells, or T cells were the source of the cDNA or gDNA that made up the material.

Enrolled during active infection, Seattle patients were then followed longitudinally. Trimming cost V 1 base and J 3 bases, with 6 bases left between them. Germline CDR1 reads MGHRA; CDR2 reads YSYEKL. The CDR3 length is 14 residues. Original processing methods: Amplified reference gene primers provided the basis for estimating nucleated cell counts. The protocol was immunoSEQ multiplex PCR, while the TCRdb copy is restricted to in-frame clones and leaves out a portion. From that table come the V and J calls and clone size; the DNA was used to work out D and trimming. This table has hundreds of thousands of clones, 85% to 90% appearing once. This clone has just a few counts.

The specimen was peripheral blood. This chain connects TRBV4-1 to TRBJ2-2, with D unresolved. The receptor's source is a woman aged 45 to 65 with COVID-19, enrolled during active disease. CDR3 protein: CASSQGLYTGELFF. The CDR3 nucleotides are TGCGCCAGCAGCCAAGGGCTTTACACCGGGGAGCTGTTTTTT.